This T cell receptor (beta chain) is from a study of OX40 agonist ivuxolimab in advanced cancers. CDR1 and CDR2 from the germline V gene are LNHDA and SQIVND (reference sequence). The CDR3 sequence is 16 residues long. Trimming took 7 bases from V and 3 from J, leaving 22 bases between them. This clone was counted a few times. Sequencing used immunoSEQ multiplex PCR; TCRdb keeps in-frame clones, though not all of them. The table records about 53,000 clones, around nine tenths of them present only once. This chain connects TRBV19 to TRBJ2-7; D may correspond to TRBD1 or TRBD2 (5 bases each). The sample here was CD4+ or CD8+ T cells sorted from blood, taken in a trial of the OX40 agonist ivuxolimab. The receptor was isolated from an adult with an advanced solid tumor such as melanoma, head and neck, liver or kidney cancer. The CDR3 nucleotides are TGTGCCAGTACTGCCGACGGGGCCAGTACTTACTACGAGCAGTACTTC. This translates into CASTADGASTYYEQYF.